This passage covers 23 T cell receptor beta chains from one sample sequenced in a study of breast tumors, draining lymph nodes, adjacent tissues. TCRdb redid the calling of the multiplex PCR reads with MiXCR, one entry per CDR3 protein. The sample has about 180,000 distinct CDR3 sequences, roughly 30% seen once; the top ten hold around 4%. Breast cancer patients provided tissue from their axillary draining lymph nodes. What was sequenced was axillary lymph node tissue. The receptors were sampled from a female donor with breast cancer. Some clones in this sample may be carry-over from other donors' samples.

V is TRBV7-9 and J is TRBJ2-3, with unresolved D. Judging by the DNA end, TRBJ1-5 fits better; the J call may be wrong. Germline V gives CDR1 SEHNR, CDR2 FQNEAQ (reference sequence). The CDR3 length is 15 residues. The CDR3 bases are TGTGCCAGCAGCTTAGGGTCCCTGAATACGGATACGCAGCATTTT. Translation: CASSLGSLNTDTQHF.

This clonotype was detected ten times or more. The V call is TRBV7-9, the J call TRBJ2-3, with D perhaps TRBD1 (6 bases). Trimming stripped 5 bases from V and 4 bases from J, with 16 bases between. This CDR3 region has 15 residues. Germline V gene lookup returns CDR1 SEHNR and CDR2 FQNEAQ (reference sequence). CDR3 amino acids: CASSPRGGAADTQYF. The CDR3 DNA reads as TGTGCCAGCAGCCCCCGAGGGGGAGCAGCAGATACGCAGTATTTT.

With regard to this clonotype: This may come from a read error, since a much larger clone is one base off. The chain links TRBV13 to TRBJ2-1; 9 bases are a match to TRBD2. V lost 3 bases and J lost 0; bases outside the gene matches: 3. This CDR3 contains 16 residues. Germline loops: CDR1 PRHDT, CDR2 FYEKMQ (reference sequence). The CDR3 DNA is TGTGCCAGCAGCTTGCGCGGGGGGGCCTCCTACAATGAGCAGTTCTTC. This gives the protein CASSLRGGASYNEQFF. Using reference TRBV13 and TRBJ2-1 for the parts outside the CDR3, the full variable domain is AAGVIQSPRHLIKEKRETATLKCYPIPRHDTVYWYQQGPGQDPQFLISFYEKMQSDKGSIPDRFSAQQFSDYHSELNMSSLELGDSALYFCASSLRGGASYNEQFFGPGTRLTVL.

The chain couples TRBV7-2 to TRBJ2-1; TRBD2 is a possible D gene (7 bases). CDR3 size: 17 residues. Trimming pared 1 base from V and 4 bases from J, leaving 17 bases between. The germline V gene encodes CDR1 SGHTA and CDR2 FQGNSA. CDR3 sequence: CASSLVFGGPSYNEQFF. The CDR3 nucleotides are TGTGCCAGCAGCTTAGTATTCGGGGGGCCCTCGTACAATGAGCAGTTCTTC. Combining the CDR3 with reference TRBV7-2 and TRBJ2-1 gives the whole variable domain GAGVSQSPSNKVTEKGKDVELRCDPISGHTALYWYRQSLGQGLEFLIYFQGNSAPDKSGLPSDRFSAERTGGSVSTLTIQRTQQEDSAVYLCASSLVFGGPSYNEQFFGPGTRLTVL.

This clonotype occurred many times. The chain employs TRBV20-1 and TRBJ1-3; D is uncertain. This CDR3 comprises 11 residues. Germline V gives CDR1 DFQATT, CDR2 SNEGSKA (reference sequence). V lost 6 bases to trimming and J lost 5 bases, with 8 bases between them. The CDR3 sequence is CSANFRNTIYF. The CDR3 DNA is TGCAGTGCCAACTTCCGAAACACCATATATTTT.

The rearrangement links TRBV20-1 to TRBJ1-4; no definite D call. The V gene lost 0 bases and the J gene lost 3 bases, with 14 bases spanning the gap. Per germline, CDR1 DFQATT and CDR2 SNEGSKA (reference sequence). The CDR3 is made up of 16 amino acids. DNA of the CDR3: TGCAGTGCTAGAGATAAACGGCCCTGGGCTAATGAAAAACTGTTTTTT. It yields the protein CSARDKRPWANEKLFF.

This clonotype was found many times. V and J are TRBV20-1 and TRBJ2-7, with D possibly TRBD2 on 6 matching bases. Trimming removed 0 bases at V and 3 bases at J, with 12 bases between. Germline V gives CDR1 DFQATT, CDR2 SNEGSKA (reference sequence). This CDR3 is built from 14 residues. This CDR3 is CSARDGGTGYEQYF. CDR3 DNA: TGCAGTGCTAGAGACGGGGGAACAGGCTACGAGCAGTACTTC.

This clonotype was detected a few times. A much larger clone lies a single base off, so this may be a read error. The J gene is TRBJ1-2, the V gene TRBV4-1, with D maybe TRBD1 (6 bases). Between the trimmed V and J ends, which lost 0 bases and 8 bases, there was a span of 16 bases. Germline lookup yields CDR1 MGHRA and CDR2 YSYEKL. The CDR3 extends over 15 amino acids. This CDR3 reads CASSQDPGGLGGYTF. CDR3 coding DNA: TGCGCCAGCAGCCAAGACCCCGGGGGCCTAGGAGGCTACACCTTC.

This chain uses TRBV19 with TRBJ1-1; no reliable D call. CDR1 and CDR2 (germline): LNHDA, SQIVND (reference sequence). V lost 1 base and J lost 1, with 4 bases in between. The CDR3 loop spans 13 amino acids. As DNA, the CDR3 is TGTGCCAGTAGTATAGTTTGGAACACTGAAGCTTTCTTT. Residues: CASSIVWNTEAFF.

The DNA of the CDR3 is TGTGCCAGCAGCTTAACTGGGACAGCTAACTATGGCTACACCTTC. Translation: CASSLTGTANYGYTF. The chain has TRBV7-3 and TRBJ1-2; 7 bases are shared with TRBD1. This CDR3 region has 15 residues. The germline CDR1 and CDR2 sequences are SGHTA and FQGTGA. V shed 0 bases and J 0 bases; nucleotides not matched to a gene: 1. Using reference TRBV7-3 and TRBJ1-2 for the parts outside the CDR3, the full variable domain is GAGVSQTPSNKVTEKGKYVELRCDPISGHTALYWYRQSLGQGPEFLIYFQGTGAADDSGLPNDRFFAVRPEGSVSTLKIQRTERGDSAVYLCASSLTGTANYGYTFGSGTRLTVV.

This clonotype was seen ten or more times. The CDR3 DNA follows: TGCAGTGCTAGAGGTATTAGCGATAGCTCCTACGAGCAGTACTTC. It is translated as CSARGISDSSYEQYF. The chain uses TRBV20-1 and TRBJ2-7; D may be TRBD2 (5 bases). The CDR3 sequence is 15 residues long. V lost 1 base to trimming and J lost 0 bases, with 13 bases between them. Germline CDR1 reads DFQATT; CDR2 reads SNEGSKA (reference sequence).

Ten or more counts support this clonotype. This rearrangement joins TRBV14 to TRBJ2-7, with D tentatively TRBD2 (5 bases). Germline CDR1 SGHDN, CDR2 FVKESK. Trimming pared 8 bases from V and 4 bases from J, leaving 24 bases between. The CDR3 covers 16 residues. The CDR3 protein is CASPAPPAARAYEQYF. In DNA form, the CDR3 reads TGTGCCAGCCCGGCCCCTCCAGCGGCGCGGGCATACGAGCAGTACTTC. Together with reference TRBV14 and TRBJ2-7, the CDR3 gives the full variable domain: EAGVTQFPSHSVIEKGQTVTLRCDPISGHDNLYWYRRVMGKEIKFLLHFVKESKQDESGMPNNRFLAERTGGTYSTLKVQPAELEDSGVYFCASPAPPAARAYEQYFGPGTRLTVT.

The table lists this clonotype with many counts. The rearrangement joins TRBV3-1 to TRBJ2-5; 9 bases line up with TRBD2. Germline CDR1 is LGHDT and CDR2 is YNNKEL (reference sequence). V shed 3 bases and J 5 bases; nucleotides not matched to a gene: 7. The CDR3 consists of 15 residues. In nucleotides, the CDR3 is TGTGCCAGCAGCCAGCTTAGCGGGAGCCGGGAGACCCAGTACTTC. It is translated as CASSQLSGSRETQYF.

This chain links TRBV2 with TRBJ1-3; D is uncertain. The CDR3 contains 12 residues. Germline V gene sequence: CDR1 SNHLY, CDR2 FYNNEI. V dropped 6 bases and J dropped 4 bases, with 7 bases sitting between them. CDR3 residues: CASSRSGNTIYF. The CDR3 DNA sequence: TGTGCCAGCAGCCGCAGCGGAAACACCATATATTTT.

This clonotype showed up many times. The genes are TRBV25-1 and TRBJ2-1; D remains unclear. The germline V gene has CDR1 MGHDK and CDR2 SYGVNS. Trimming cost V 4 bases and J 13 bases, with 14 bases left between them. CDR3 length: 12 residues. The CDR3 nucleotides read TGTGCCAGCAGTGCTCTCGCCGGCCGTCAGTTCTTC. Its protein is CASSALAGRQFF.

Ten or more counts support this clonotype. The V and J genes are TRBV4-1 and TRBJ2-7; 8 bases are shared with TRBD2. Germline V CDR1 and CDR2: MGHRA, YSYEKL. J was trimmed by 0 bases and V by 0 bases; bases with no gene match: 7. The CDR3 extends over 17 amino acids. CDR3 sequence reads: CASSQEPLAVSSYEQYF. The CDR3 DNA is TGCGCCAGCAGCCAAGAACCACTAGCGGTCAGCTCCTACGAGCAGTACTTC.

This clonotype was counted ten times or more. The CDR3 loop is CASTRTSGRTSSYEQYF. DNA of the CDR3: TGTGCCAGCACCCGGACTAGCGGGAGGACCAGCTCCTACGAGCAGTACTTC. The chain uses TRBV7-9 and TRBJ2-7, with 14 bases identical to TRBD2. Per the germline V gene, CDR1 is SEHNR and CDR2 is FQNEAQ (reference sequence). J lost 0 bases, V lost 7 bases, and 8 bases had no gene match. This CDR3 region has 17 residues.

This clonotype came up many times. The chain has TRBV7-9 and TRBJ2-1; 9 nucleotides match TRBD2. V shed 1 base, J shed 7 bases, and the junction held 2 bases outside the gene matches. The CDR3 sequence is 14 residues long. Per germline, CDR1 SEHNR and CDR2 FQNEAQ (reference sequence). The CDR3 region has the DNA TGTGCCAGCAGCTTAGAGCTAGCGGGAAATGAGCAGTTCTTC. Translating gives CASSLELAGNEQFF.

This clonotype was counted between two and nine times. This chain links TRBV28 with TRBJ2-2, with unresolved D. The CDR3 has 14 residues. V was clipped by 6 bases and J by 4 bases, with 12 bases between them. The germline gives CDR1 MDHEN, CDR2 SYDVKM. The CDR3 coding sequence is TGTGCCAGCAGCCTCCTAGAGACCACCGGGGAGCTGTTTTTT. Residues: CASSLLETTGELFF. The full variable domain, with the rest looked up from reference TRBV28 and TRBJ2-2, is DVKVTQSSRYLVKRTGEKVFLECVQDMDHENMFWYRQDPGLGLRLIYFSYDVKMKEKGDIPEGYSVSREKKERFSLILESASTNQTSMYLCASSLLETTGELFFGEGSRLTVL.

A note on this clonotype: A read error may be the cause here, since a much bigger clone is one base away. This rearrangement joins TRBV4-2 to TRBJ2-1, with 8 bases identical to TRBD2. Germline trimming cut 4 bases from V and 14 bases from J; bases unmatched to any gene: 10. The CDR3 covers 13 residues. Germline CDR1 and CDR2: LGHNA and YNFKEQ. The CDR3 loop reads CASSLKGTSAEFF. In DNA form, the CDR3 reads TGTGCCAGCAGCCTCAAGGGGACTAGTGCGGAGTTCTTC.

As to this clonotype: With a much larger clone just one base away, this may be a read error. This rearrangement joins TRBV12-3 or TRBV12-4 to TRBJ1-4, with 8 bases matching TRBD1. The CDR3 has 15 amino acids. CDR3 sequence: CASRERQGPNEELFF. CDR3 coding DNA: TGTGCCAGCAGAGAAAGACAGGGGCCCAATGAAGAACTGTTTTTT.

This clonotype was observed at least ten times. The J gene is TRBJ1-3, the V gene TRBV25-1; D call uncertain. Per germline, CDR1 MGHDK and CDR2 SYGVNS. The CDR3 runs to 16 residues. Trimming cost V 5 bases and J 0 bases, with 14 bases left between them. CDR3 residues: CASSKYTDFSGNTIYF. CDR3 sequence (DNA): TGTGCCAGCAGTAAGTATACAGATTTCTCTGGAAACACCATATATTTT.

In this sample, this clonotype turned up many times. As DNA, the CDR3 is TGTGCCAGCAGCTTAGATCTAGCGGGGGCGGATACGCAGTATTTT. It yields the protein CASSLDLAGADTQYF. This chain joins TRBV7-2 and TRBJ2-3; TRBD2 agrees at 10 bases. This CDR3 has 15 residues. V trimming: 1 base; J trimming: 6 bases; junction bases outside the gene matches: 4. Germline-derived CDR1 and CDR2 are SGHTA and FQGNSA.